The 6 T cell receptor beta chains below come from one sample, sequenced in a study of response to subunit inactivated influenza vaccine. TCRdb reprocessed the RT-PCR reads with MiXCR, giving one entry per CDR3 protein. The data contain 860,000 or so distinct CDR3 sequences, around 20% of them singletons. The sequencing here drew on PBMCs from blood, taken 4 to 6 days after vaccination. The receptor set was obtained from a man in his fifties who received an inactivated influenza vaccine.

Worth noting for this clonotype: At one boundary the junction diverges from the germline segment, which might be a read error. V gene TRBV25-1 combines with J gene TRBJ1-6; D is ambiguous. The CDR3 runs 10 residues. Germline CDR1 reads MGHDK; CDR2 reads SYGVNS. The CDR3 spells CASESGEFYF. CDR3 DNA: TGTGCCAGCGAGTCCGGCGAGTTTTACTTT.

A few counts support this clonotype. This chain uses TRBV6-2 or TRBV6-3 with TRBJ2-5; no firm D call. Germline loops: CDR1 MNHEY, CDR2 SVGEGT. V lost 7 bases to trimming and J lost 5 bases, with 8 bases between them. This CDR3 comprises 11 residues. The chain's CDR3 is CASTDSETQYF. The CDR3 DNA reads TGTGCCAGCACAGATTCGGAGACCCAGTACTTC.

This clonotype has more than one count but fewer than ten. This CDR3 is CASSQTKTSGAYEQYF. CDR3 nucleotides: TGTGCCAGCAGCCAAACCAAGACTAGCGGGGCCTACGAGCAGTACTTC. The V and J genes are TRBV3-1 and TRBJ2-7, with 11 bases fitting TRBD2. The germline V gene has CDR1 LGHDT and CDR2 YNNKEL (reference sequence). The V segment lost 2 bases and the J segment 2 bases; nucleotides outside the gene matches: 5. This CDR3 spans 16 amino acids.

Remarks on this clonotype: Germline is not matched at one junction end, which may reflect a read error. This chain links TRBV20-1 with TRBJ2-1; weak D call: TRBD2 (6 bases). CDR3 length: 16 amino acids. The germline gives CDR1 DFQATT, CDR2 SNEGSKA (reference sequence). CDR3 sequence reads: CCARIRGLRSYNEQFF. The CDR3 DNA sequence: TGCTGTGCTAGGATTCGGGGACTTCGCTCCTACAATGAGCAGTTCTTC.

The gene calls are TRBV12-3 or TRBV12-4 and TRBJ1-5, with D perhaps matching TRBD1 (5 bases). V was clipped by 8 bases and J by 3 bases, with 14 bases between them. The CDR3 is 14 amino acids. As DNA, the CDR3 is TGTGCCAGCGGGCCAACAGGAATCAATCAGCCCCAGCATTTT. Amino acids: CASGPTGINQPQHF.

The chain is built from TRBV20-1 and TRBJ1-4; 7 bases agree with TRBD1. V gave up 0 bases and J gave up 8 bases; unmatched junction bases: 9. CDR1 DFQATT and CDR2 SNEGSKA come from the germline V gene (reference sequence). The CDR3 spans 15 residues. The CDR3 loop reads CSARDRDSGPEKLFF. The CDR3, as DNA: TGCAGTGCTAGAGATCGGGACAGCGGCCCCGAAAAACTGTTTTTT.